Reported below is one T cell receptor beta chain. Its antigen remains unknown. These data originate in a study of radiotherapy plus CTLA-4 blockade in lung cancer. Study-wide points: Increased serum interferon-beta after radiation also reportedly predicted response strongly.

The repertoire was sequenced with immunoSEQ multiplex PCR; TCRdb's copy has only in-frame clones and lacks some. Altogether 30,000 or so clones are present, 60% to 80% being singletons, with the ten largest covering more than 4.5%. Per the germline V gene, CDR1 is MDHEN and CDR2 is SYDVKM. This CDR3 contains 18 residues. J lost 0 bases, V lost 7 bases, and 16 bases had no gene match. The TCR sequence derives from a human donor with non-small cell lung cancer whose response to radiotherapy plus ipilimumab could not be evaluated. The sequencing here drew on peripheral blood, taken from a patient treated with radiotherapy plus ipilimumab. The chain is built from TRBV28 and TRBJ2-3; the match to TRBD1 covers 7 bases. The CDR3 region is CASNKNRGGGESTDTQYF. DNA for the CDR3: TGTGCCAGCAACAAAAACAGGGGTGGCGGAGAAAGCACAGATACGCAGTATTTT.